The 6 T cell receptor beta chains listed next were all sequenced from one sample in a study of OX40 agonist ivuxolimab in advanced cancers. Generated by immunoSEQ multiplex PCR, the TCRdb table keeps only in-frame clones and is missing some. The table has some 62,000 clones, approximately 90% seen once. Specimen: CD4+ or CD8+ T cells sorted from blood, collected in a trial of the OX40 agonist ivuxolimab. The receptors shown here come from an adult with an advanced solid tumor such as melanoma, head and neck, liver or kidney cancer.

Written as DNA, the CDR3 is TGCGCCAGCAGCTTGGTTCCAGGGTCCTACGAGCAGTACTTC. It encodes CASSLVPGSYEQYF. The chain links TRBV5-1 to TRBJ2-7; maybe TRBD1 (5 bases). The CDR3 length is 14 residues. The germline CDR1 and CDR2 sequences are SGHRS and YFSETQ. Trimming shortened V by 0 bases and J by 1 base, and 8 bases separated the two germline ends. The full variable domain, rest sourced from reference TRBV5-1 and TRBJ2-7, is KAGVTQTPRYLIKTRGQQVTLSCSPISGHRSVSWYQQTPGQGLQFLFEYFSETQRNKGNFPGRFSGRQFSNSRSEMNVSTLELGDSALYLCASSLVPGSYEQYFGPGTRLTVT.

The chain is built from TRBV13 and TRBJ2-1; possible D gene TRBD2, 5 bases. The CDR3 covers 16 residues. The germline CDR1 and CDR2 sequences are PRHDT and FYEKMQ (reference sequence). V lost 5 bases to trimming and J lost 0 bases, with 14 bases between them. The CDR3 region is CASSSRDPSSYNEQFF. The CDR3 coding sequence is TGTGCCAGCAGCAGCCGGGATCCGAGCTCCTACAATGAGCAGTTCTTC.

J is TRBJ2-7 and V is TRBV5-5, with D tentatively TRBD1 (6 bases). This CDR3 region has 15 residues. The V end lost 4 bases, the J end lost 3 bases, and 17 bases lay between the germline ends. Looked up from germline, CDR1 is SGHKS and CDR2 is YYEKEE (reference sequence). CDR3 region: CASSGNPQGSYEQYF. The CDR3 DNA sequence: TGTGCCAGCAGCGGCAATCCACAGGGTAGCTACGAGCAGTACTTC.

V and J are TRBV7-8 and TRBJ2-5, with 11 nucleotides matching TRBD2. Germline values: CDR1 SGHVS, CDR2 FQNEAQ. V trimming: 5 bases; J trimming: 5 bases; junction bases outside the gene matches: 10. The CDR3 covers 16 residues. The CDR3, as DNA: TGTGCCAGCAGCCCTTGGTCGGGACTAGCGGACGAGACCCAGTACTTC. Protein sequence: CASSPWSGLADETQYF.

This chain links TRBV11-2 with TRBJ2-1; TRBD2 matches 9 bases. CDR1 and CDR2 (germline): SGHAT, FQNNGV. Unmatched junction bases numbered 3, after V lost 5 bases and J lost 4 bases. The CDR3 covers 14 residues. CDR3 DNA: TGTGCCAGCAGCCTAGCGGGACCTTACAATGAGCAGTTCTTC. Its protein is CASSLAGPYNEQFF.

The V call is TRBV7-2, the J call TRBJ1-2; D is unclear. Germline V CDR1 and CDR2: SGHTA, FQGNSA. The CDR3 covers 15 residues. The V end lost 5 bases, the J end lost 4 bases, and 17 bases lay between the germline ends. CDR3 bases: TGTGCCAGCAGCGCCGGAAACCAGCTTCTCTATGGCTACACCTTC. This codes for CASSAGNQLLYGYTF.